This T cell receptor (beta chain) was found in a study of blood T cell repertoires in COVID-19. Profiled with immunoSEQ multiplex PCR; TCRdb holds only in-frame clones, not every one. This table has 250,000 to 300,000 clones, around 86% appearing once. Germline assignment: CDR1 SGDLS and CDR2 YYNGEE. The CDR3 extends over 13 amino acids. V dropped 3 bases and J dropped 1 base, with 5 bases sitting between them. The chain combines TRBV9 with TRBJ1-5, with D hard to call. The sequence was obtained from a man aged 18 to 29 with active or convalescent COVID-19. The sequenced sample consisted of peripheral blood. The CDR3 here is CASSGGSNQPQHF. The DNA for the CDR3 is TGTGCCAGCAGCGGTGGCAGCAATCAGCCCCAGCATTTT.